This entry is about one T cell receptor (beta chain). Its antigen is as yet unknown. The TRB cDNA libraries were prepared by 5' RACE with UMI labels. No DNA is given; TCRdb re-called the 5' RACE reads and lists each CDR3 protein once. This repertoire comprises 75,000 to 100,000 distinct CDR3 sequences; its ten largest clones make up roughly 0.99%. This entry is derived from a study of CXCR3-negative and CXCR3-positive naive CD8 T cells. Looking at the study overall: The study obtained around 150 million TRB reads, about 1.5 +/- 0.3 million per library.

Points from the study as a whole: A higher hydrophobicity marked the TRB CDR3s of CXCR3-positive naive cells versus CXCR3-negative naive cells. The study found that naive CXCR3-negative and CXCR3-positive cells shared TRBV-TRBJ usage, while memory cells differed.

Germline V lookup: CDR1 SEHNR, CDR2 FQNEAQ (reference sequence). CDR3 length equals 13 residues. The receptor was isolated from a human donor in good health. Some clones in this sample may be carry-over from other donors' samples. The sequencing input was naive CXCR3+ CD8+ T cells from blood. The subset was: CD45RO-CCR7+CD27+CD95- naive CD8+ T cells expressing CXCR3 (TNR3+). The chain recombines TRBV7-9 with TRBJ2-1; absent DNA, TCRdb's TRBD1 call cannot be checked. The CDR3 region is CASSLTAYNEQFF.